The 20 T cell receptor beta chains below come from one sample, sequenced in a study of CD8 T cells in ankylosing spondylitis. TCRdb recomputed calls from the 5' RACE reads with MiXCR, one row per CDR3 protein. The table includes approximately 260,000 distinct CDR3 sequences, about 20% detected once. The specimen sequenced was blood, either unsorted or a sorted T cell fraction (not recorded which). The source is a male donor with ankylosing spondylitis or in good health (not recorded which).

The chain joins TRBV7-9 to TRBJ2-1, with 12 bases lining up with TRBD2. Germline-derived CDR1 and CDR2 are SEHNR and FQNEAQ (reference sequence). The junction had 12 bases not matched to a gene; V was cut back by 6 bases and J by 9 bases. This CDR3 region has 16 residues. CDR3 protein: CASRRLAGDFMSEQFF. The DNA of the CDR3 is TGTGCCAGCAGACGACTAGCGGGAGACTTCATGAGTGAGCAGTTCTTC.

The chain links TRBV4-3 to TRBJ1-1, with 9 nucleotides matching TRBD1. V lost 1 base to trimming and J lost 4 bases; unmatched junction nucleotides: 10. The CDR3 runs 17 residues. Germline values: CDR1 LGHNA, CDR2 YSLEER. The CDR3 DNA reads as TGCGCCAGCAGCCAAGGACCAACAGGGGGCCTCGGCACTGAAGCTTTCTTT. Translating it yields CASSQGPTGGLGTEAFF.

V gene TRBV12-3 or TRBV12-4 combines with J gene TRBJ2-2, with TRBD2 matching 9 bases. V trimming: 1 base; J trimming: 7 bases; junction bases outside the gene matches: 7. The CDR3 contains 16 residues. Here the CDR3 DNA reads TGTGCCAGCAGTTTAGGACTAGCGGTCACGAACGGGGAGCTGTTTTTT. Its translation is CASSLGLAVTNGELFF.

The table lists this clonotype with a few counts. The gene calls are TRBV20-1 and TRBJ2-7, with 8 positions matching TRBD1. Per germline, CDR1 DFQATT and CDR2 SNEGSKA (reference sequence). The junction had 7 bases not matched to a gene; V was cut back by 6 bases and J by 0 bases. The CDR3 is made up of 14 amino acids. CDR3 nucleotide sequence: TGCAGTGCGATCGACAGGGGAAGCTCCTACGAGCAGTACTTC. Its protein is CSAIDRGSSYEQYF.

This chain uses TRBV27 with TRBJ2-3; 12 bases match TRBD2. The junction had 5 bases not matched to a gene; V was cut back by 7 bases and J by 0 bases. Per germline, CDR1 MNHEY and CDR2 SMNVEV (reference sequence). The CDR3 is made up of 16 amino acids. In nucleotides, the CDR3 is TGTGCCAGCACTGCCGGGACTAGCGGGAGCACAGATACGCAGTATTTT. This sequence encodes CASTAGTSGSTDTQYF.

This clonotype came up a few times. The J gene is TRBJ2-1, the V gene TRBV10-3; TRBD1 agrees at 7 bases. Per the germline V gene, CDR1 is ENHRY and CDR2 is SYGVKD. Losses at the gene ends were 10 bases for V and 4 bases for J; bases not matched to a gene: 13. This CDR3 has 15 residues. The CDR3 nucleotides are TGTGCCACAACAAACACCGGGACAGAGTACAATGAGCAGTTCTTC. Amino acids: CATTNTGTEYNEQFF.

This clonotype turned up a few times. This rearrangement joins TRBV6-1 to TRBJ1-5; possibly TRBD1 for D (5 bases). Germline loops: CDR1 MNHNS, CDR2 SASEGT. The CDR3 covers 15 residues. Trimming left V 4 bases short and J 0 bases short, with 10 bases between. CDR3 protein: CASSGGLYSNQPQHF. The DNA of the CDR3 is TGTGCCAGCAGTGGGGGACTCTATAGCAATCAGCCCCAGCATTTT.

This chain links TRBV4-3 with TRBJ2-7; perhaps TRBD1 as D (6 bases). This CDR3 contains 15 residues. Germline V gene lookup returns CDR1 LGHNA and CDR2 YSLEER. Trimming removed 0 bases from V and 4 bases from J, with 13 bases in between. The CDR3 DNA reads as TGCGCCAGCAGCCAAGAGGGAGAAGGGGGATACGAGCAGTACTTC. Translation gives CASSQEGEGGYEQYF.

The chain links TRBV15 to TRBJ2-5, with a weak D call TRBD2 (6 bases). Per germline, CDR1 LNHNV and CDR2 YYDKDF (reference sequence). This CDR3 region has 16 residues. V was shortened by 3 bases and J by 2 bases, with 16 bases between the two germline ends. CDR3 in amino acids: CATSRRASLAQETQYF. The CDR3 DNA follows: TGTGCCACCAGCAGGAGGGCGTCGCTAGCGCAAGAGACCCAGTACTTC.

The V gene is TRBV7-6, the J gene TRBJ2-1; TRBD2 agrees at 11 bases. The V segment lost 1 base and the J segment 0 bases; nucleotides outside the gene matches: 5. The germline gives CDR1 SGHVS, CDR2 FNYEAQ. The CDR3 length is 18 residues. The chain's CDR3 is CASSLGLLAGGSYNEQFF. CDR3 in DNA: TGTGCCAGCAGCTTAGGACTTCTAGCGGGAGGCTCCTACAATGAGCAGTTCTTC.

This clonotype was picked up many times. The V and J genes are TRBV20-1 and TRBJ1-6; D might be TRBD1 (6 bases). V was shortened by 1 base and J by 7 bases, with 8 bases between the two germline ends. Germline values: CDR1 DFQATT, CDR2 SNEGSKA (reference sequence). The CDR3 has 13 amino acids. The CDR3 sequence is CSARGTENSPLHF. The CDR3 nucleotides read TGCAGTGCTAGAGGGACAGAGAATTCACCCCTCCACTTT.

This clonotype has only a few counts. V and J are TRBV20-1 and TRBJ1-6; D may be TRBD1 (6 bases). V was trimmed by 5 bases and J by 7 bases, leaving 12 bases between them. This CDR3 is 13 amino acids long. Germline V CDR1 and CDR2: DFQATT, SNEGSKA (reference sequence). The CDR3: CSAGGAVNSPLHF. The CDR3 nucleotides read TGCAGTGCTGGGGGGGCAGTGAATTCACCCCTCCACTTT.

The genes are TRBV7-8 and TRBJ2-7; 7 bases line up with TRBD2. The trim removed 3 bases at V and 3 bases at J, leaving 11 bases unmatched. Germline loops: CDR1 SGHVS, CDR2 FQNEAQ. This CDR3 contains 16 residues. The CDR3 bases are TGTGCCAGCAGCTTGGGCCCGGGACTACTTGGCTACGAGCAGTACTTC. Translated, it gives CASSLGPGLLGYEQYF.

V usage is TRBV5-5 and J usage is TRBJ1-2; a possible D gene is TRBD1 (5 bases). V shed 3 bases and J shed 1 base, with 10 bases lying between them. This CDR3 is 14 amino acids long. The germline V gene has CDR1 SGHKS and CDR2 YYEKEE (reference sequence). The CDR3 DNA reads as TGTGCCAGCAGCTGGGACGTACTTAACTATGGCTACACCTTC. This encodes CASSWDVLNYGYTF. The full variable domain, completed using reference TRBV5-5 and TRBJ1-2, is DAGVTQSPTHLIKTRGQQVTLRCSPISGHKSVSWYQQVLGQGPQFIFQYYEKEERGRGNFPDRFSARQFPNYSSELNVNALLLGDSALYLCASSWDVLNYGYTFGSGTRLTVV.

This clonotype was seen at least ten times. DNA of the CDR3: TGTGCCACCAGTGATATCCCACAGGGTTTGTACACCGGGGAGCTGTTTTTT. The encoded protein is CATSDIPQGLYTGELFF. V is TRBV24-1 and J is TRBJ2-2; D may be TRBD1 (6 bases). The CDR3 has 17 residues. Germline loops: CDR1 KGHDR, CDR2 SFDVKD. V was clipped by 3 bases and J by 3 bases, with 16 bases between them.

This clonotype has only a few counts. This CDR3 reads CASSEEGLAGANTGELFF. CDR3 DNA sequence: TGTGCCAGCAGTGAAGAGGGACTAGCGGGAGCGAACACCGGGGAGCTGTTTTTT. The rearrangement uses TRBV25-1 and TRBJ2-2, with 14 bases matching TRBD2. With 2 bases clipped from V and 0 bases from J, the junction kept 2 bases outside the gene matches. Germline assignment: CDR1 MGHDK and CDR2 SYGVNS. The CDR3 loop spans 18 amino acids.

V gene TRBV7-3 combines with J gene TRBJ2-3; D not certain. The germline V and J ends were trimmed by 4 bases and 6 bases, with 11 bases remaining between them. The CDR3 runs 13 residues. Per germline, CDR1 SGHTA and CDR2 FQGTGA. The CDR3 region has the DNA TGTGCCAGCAGCTCCATAGGAGATGATACGCAGTATTTT. Amino acids: CASSSIGDDTQYF. Full variable domain (outside the CDR3, taken from reference TRBV7-3 and TRBJ2-3): GAGVSQTPSNKVTEKGKYVELRCDPISGHTALYWYRQSLGQGPEFLIYFQGTGAADDSGLPNDRFFAVRPEGSVSTLKIQRTERGDSAVYLCASSSIGDDTQYFGPGTRLTVL.

This chain links TRBV29-1 with TRBJ2-1; D remains unclear. The germline V gene has CDR1 SQVTM and CDR2 ANQGSEA. The CDR3 totals 15 residues. Trimming shortened V by 6 bases and J by 0 bases, and 15 bases separated the two germline ends. CDR3 protein: CSVVTGPSSYNEQFF. The CDR3 DNA follows: TGCAGCGTCGTCACCGGGCCGAGCTCCTACAATGAGCAGTTCTTC.

This clonotype turned up a few times. V gene TRBV18 combines with J gene TRBJ2-5, with 8 bases aligning to TRBD1. The germline V gene encodes CDR1 KGHSH and CDR2 LQKENI. V gave up 3 bases and J gave up 0 bases; unmatched junction bases: 9. This CDR3 has 17 residues. Here the CDR3 DNA reads TGTGCCAGCTCACCGACCGGGACAGGCCCGTACCAAGAGACCCAGTACTTC. Translating it yields CASSPTGTGPYQETQYF.

This clonotype was seen a few times. The rearrangement joins TRBV5-1 to TRBJ2-1; D not certain. CDR1 and CDR2 from the germline V gene are SGHRS and YFSETQ. CDR3 length: 11 residues. V was pared by 1 base and J by 8 bases, with 4 bases between. The CDR3 region has the DNA TGCGCCAGCAGCTTGACGGATGAGCAGTTCTTC. It yields the protein CASSLTDEQFF.